This TCR beta chain was retrieved from a study of cytomegalovirus exposure and HLA in healthy donors. Regarding the study as a whole: Accurate prediction of most subjects' HLA-A and HLA-B alleles from TCR beta sequences was reported.

The CDR3 length is 15 residues. Germline lookup yields CDR1 SGHTA and CDR2 FQGNSA. The PCR had 60 Vbeta and 13 Jbeta primers. Original methodology: A later analysis tallied 75 million to 80 million unique TCR beta chains, some 10 million of them shared. Profiled with immunoSEQ multiplex PCR; TCRdb holds only in-frame clones, not every one. The DNA gave D and trimming, while V, J and clone size come from that table. The table shows some 120,000 clones, with 75% to 85% occurring only once. With regard to this clone: The antigen remains undetermined. A read error may account for a junction end that differs from germline.

This clonotype originated in a male donor in good health and CMV-seropositive. The chain joins TRBV7-2 to TRBJ2-1; TRBD1 aligns across 9 bases. The sequenced material came from PBMCs. The CDR3 region is CASSSWTGDHNGQFF. The CDR3 region has the DNA TGTGCCAGCAGCTCCTGGACAGGGGACCACAATGGGCAGTTCTTC.